Presented here are 8 T cell receptor beta chains from one specimen sequenced in a study of blood T cell repertoires in COVID-19. This table comes from immunoSEQ multiplex PCR, and its TCRdb copy is limited to in-frame clones, with some not included. The sample has hundreds of thousands of clones; just over 85% are singletons. Material for sequencing was peripheral blood. These receptors all stem from a woman younger than 45 with active or convalescent COVID-19.

This chain joins TRBV30 and TRBJ1-1; no clear D. The CDR3 is 16 amino acids. The germline V gene has CDR1 GTSNPN and CDR2 SVGIG (reference sequence). Trimming shortened V by 5 bases and J by 6 bases, and 25 bases separated the two germline ends. This CDR3 is CAWAMGRVILSAEAFF. As DNA, the CDR3 is TGTGCCTGGGCAATGGGGAGGGTAATCCTGTCCGCTGAAGCTTTCTTT. The entire variable domain, with the rest obtained from reference TRBV30 and TRBJ1-1, is as follows: SQTIHQWPATLVQPVGSPLSLECTVEGTSNPNLYWYRQAAGRGLQLLFYSVGIGQISSEVPQNLSASRPQDRQFILSSKKLLLSDSGFYLCAWAMGRVILSAEAFFGQGTRLTVV.

This chain uses TRBV6-1 with TRBJ2-7; 8 nucleotides agree with TRBD1. The CDR3 covers 16 residues. From germline, CDR1 is MNHNS and CDR2 SASEGT. V lost 2 bases and J lost 3; bases outside the gene matches: 9. CDR3 DNA: TGTGCCAGCAGTGAATCCCTGGACAGGGCGGTCTACGAGCAGTACTTC. Its protein is CASSESLDRAVYEQYF.

The chain carries TRBV18 and TRBJ2-3, with 10 bases identical to TRBD1. The CDR3 covers 16 residues. CDR1 and CDR2 from the germline V gene are KGHSH and LQKENI. V was clipped by 4 bases and J by 2 bases; unmatched bases: 6. Written as DNA, the CDR3 is TGTGCCAGCTCACGTAAGACAGGGGGCTACACAGATACGCAGTATTTT. Amino acids: CASSRKTGGYTDTQYF.

The rearrangement uses TRBV6-4 and TRBJ2-1; 7 bases fit TRBD2. With 5 bases clipped from V and 3 bases from J, the junction kept 7 bases outside the gene matches. The length of the CDR3 is 15 residues. Germline CDR1 MRHNA, CDR2 SNTAGT. The DNA for the CDR3 is TGTGCCAGCAGTCCTAGCGGAGCTGACTACAATGAGCAGTTCTTC. This sequence encodes CASSPSGADYNEQFF.

The gene calls are TRBV6-5 and TRBJ1-5; D uncertain. This CDR3 spans 13 amino acids. The V end lost 7 bases, the J end lost 1 base, and 8 bases lay between the germline ends. Germline loops: CDR1 MNHEY, CDR2 SVGAGI. The CDR3 loop reads CASIRESNQPQHF. The CDR3 region has the DNA TGTGCCAGCATTCGGGAAAGCAATCAGCCCCAGCATTTT.

The chain combines TRBV6-5 with TRBJ2-7, with TRBD1 as a possible D gene (6 bases). Trimming removed 2 bases at V and 4 bases at J, with 9 bases between. Germline V lookup: CDR1 MNHEY, CDR2 SVGAGI. The CDR3 has 13 amino acids. CDR3 nucleotides: TGTGCCAGCAGTTACGGGACAAAATACGAGCAGTACTTC. Translating gives CASSYGTKYEQYF.

The V call is TRBV2, the J call TRBJ2-4; 7 bases align to TRBD1. The CDR3 extends over 17 amino acids. V lost 8 bases, J lost 0 bases, and 13 bases stayed unmatched. CDR1 SNHLY and CDR2 FYNNEI come from the germline V gene. CDR3 DNA: TGTGCCAGCTATGGACAGGTGGAGCACTTAGCCAAAAACATTCAGTACTTC. This codes for CASYGQVEHLAKNIQYF.

J is TRBJ2-7 and V is TRBV19; D gene unclear. V was clipped by 5 bases and J by 1 base, with 6 bases between them. The CDR3 extends over 12 amino acids. The germline CDR1 and CDR2 sequences are LNHDA and SQIVND (reference sequence). The CDR3 loop is CASSERSYEQYF. The CDR3 DNA is TGTGCCAGTAGTGAGAGATCCTACGAGCAGTACTTC. The variable domain in full, completed from reference TRBV19 and TRBJ2-7, reads DGGITQSPKYLFRKEGQNVTLSCEQNLNHDAMYWYRQDPGQGLRLIYYSQIVNDFQKGDIAEGYSVSREKKESFPLTVTSAQKNPTAFYLCASSERSYEQYFGPGTRLTVT.